This T cell receptor (beta chain) was retrieved from a study of blood T cells in healthy people across ages (dated by TCRdb to 2014 to 2015). Notes on the research overall: In model experiments, roughly one uniquely barcoded TCR beta cDNA molecule per two T cells was captured by template switching. Using the same blood draw, the study looked at two additional independent replicas of 1 million unique cDNA reads for two donors, one aged 18 to 30 and the other aged 80 or older. Age-related changes in TCR beta repertoire diversity were measured in the study by deep sequencing normalized with unique cDNA molecular identifiers. To avoid experimental bias, donors of different ages were randomly spread across the sequencing lanes. The donors were divided into four age groups: young (average approximately 17 years), middle-aged (about 40), aged (about 60) and long-lived (82).

General conclusions and limits of the study: There was a strong correlation between observed TCR beta diversity and the percentage of naive T cells measured by flow cytometry. Compared with the aged group, the long-lived group had more naive CD4+ T cells, fewer expanded clones and increased TCR diversity, suggesting age selection. As age increased, observed TCR beta diversity per million T cells dropped in a roughly linear way, and a significant reduction was already evident by age 40. Because profiling used bulk unsorted PBMCs, naive and antigen-experienced compartments could not be compared conclusively. Estimates of total diversity based on one million sequenced T cells were considered lower bounds and underestimates. Because donor CMV infection status was unknown, age-related changes in expanded clonotypes were potentially confounded.

The CDR3, cysteine through phenylalanine, is 15 amino acids long. This entry keeps only the CDR3 DNA: 45 bases, framed from base 1. Looking up the germline V gene yields CDR1 MNHEY and CDR2 SVGEGT. The library was obtained by 5' RACE. The instrument was an Illumina HiSeq 2500. A second 7 to 11 cycle PCR used a sample-barcoded 5' primer and a J-beta primer mix. Each TCR beta cDNA molecule received a unique molecular identifier from a template-switch 5' adaptor carrying 12 random nucleotides. At least 3 million CDR3-containing paired-end reads were obtained from each sample. First-strand cDNA was synthesized from all RNA with the Mint cDNA synthesis kit, primed by a TRBC-specific oligonucleotide. All cDNA was treated with uracil-DNA glycosylase and then went through a first 18-cycle PCR with the universal primers M1SS and BC2_uni_R. The original methods were these. Normalization of each sample was performed by random selection of 1 million high-quality reads, each carrying a distinct molecular identifier. Reads with shared molecular identifiers were discarded instead of being binned into consensus sequences. MiTCR, with a Q25 quality threshold and the strictest error-elimination algorithm, was used for CDR3 identification, clonotype clustering and error correction. A nonparametric unseen species model with Euler transformation was used to estimate lower-bound total TCR beta diversity. Using fastp at Q25 and MiXCR, TCRdb reprocessed the public reads and kept productive beta chains. Identical CDR3 protein sequences are pooled into one entry, listed with their most common genes and DNA. None of the V and J calls come from the authors' own analysis; TCRdb made them. This sample has about 1.5 million distinct CDR3 sequences in its table, and under 55% of those were observed once. The ten top clones hold less than 5% of the sample.

Concerning this clonotype: What this receptor recognizes is not known. A read error may produce the germline difference seen at one junction end.

Systemically healthy Caucasian individuals from Russia, around 38 in total and aged about 6 to 95 years, were included as donors. Each donor gave approximately 9.3 milliliters of peripheral blood, collected into EDTA-treated Vacutainer tubes. Ficoll-Paque density-gradient centrifugation was used to isolate PBMCs, with at least 6 million per sample. Trizol reagent was used to extract total RNA from PBMCs, with at least 6 micrograms per sample. Naive CD45RAhigh/CD27high T cell percentages were measured by flow cytometry on a PBMC aliquot from every donor. Material: blood. The rearrangement combines TRBV6-2 or TRBV6-3 with TRBJ1-1, with the identity of the D gene unclear. The TCR originated in a woman between 18 and 29 years old in good health. Read as DNA, the sequence is TGTGCCAGCAGTTACTCGAGAGGCGCGAACACTGAGGCTTTCTTT. This translates into CASSYSRGANTEAFF.